This T cell receptor (beta chain) was identified in a study of technical replicates of blood from several donors. The CDR3 sequence is 15 residues long. J gave up 2 bases and V 4 bases, and 3 bases lay outside the gene matches. The germline V gene has CDR1 LNHDA and CDR2 SQIVND (reference sequence). Using immunoSEQ multiplex PCR, the repertoire was profiled, and TCRdb retains in-frame clones only, with some absent. The sample consists of approximately 88,000 clones, 90% to 98% of them appearing once. Sequenced material: T cells isolated from PBMCs. This chain connects TRBV19 to TRBJ2-3, with TRBD1 identical over 10 bases. The sequence was collected from a human donor in good health. The CDR3: CASSRGQGYTDTQYF. The CDR3 DNA sequence: TGTGCCAGTAGTAGGGGACAGGGGTACACAGATACGCAGTATTTT.